The text below deals with one T cell receptor (beta chain). Its binding antigen is unknown. One base away there is no much larger clone; base qualities are not given. The data stem from a study of shared clonotypes between healthy human individuals (dated by TCRdb to about 2020). Looking at the study overall: The cohort comprised a couple of women and a few men aged 18 to 49 years. For each donor, CD4 naive and CD4 memory were each given three plates, CD8 naive was given two plates, and CD8 memory was given one plate. Between about 0.9 and 9 billion PBMCs per donor were obtained by leukapheresis. Different laboratories and diverse techniques were used to prepare libraries and sequence TCR repertoires, to increase sequencing depth and limit assay-specific biases. The study deeply sequenced blood TCR repertoires of five healthy adults to estimate repertoire size and the extent of clonotype sharing between individuals. General study outcomes and caveats: Sharing across four donors was observed for 4.5% to 6.5% of naive CD4, over 3% of naive CD8, about 2.5% of memory CD4, and roughly 0.43% of memory CD8 clonotypes. Because the study included only a small number of donors, the genetic and exposure-history diversity represented was limited. Sampling was restricted to blood, and TCR repertoires in tissues likely differ from the TCR repertoires found in blood. Clonotypes shared by all four sorted-subset donors showed higher generation probabilities than non-shared clonotypes. Naive subsets generally had larger estimated clonotype richness than memory subsets. Rarefaction of sorted-subset datasets indicated incomplete sequencing despite the large sequencing depth. Pairwise subsampling indicated that sequencing depth was expected to affect the degree of clonotype sharing among donors.

Using the deep immunoSEQ assay, multiplex PCR amplified TCR CDR3 regions from genomic DNA. For each cell subset, the extracted genomic DNA was distributed evenly across all wells of several immunoSEQ 96-well plates, and each plate served as one replicate. Each replicate PCR for sorted subsets received roughly 200 ng genomic DNA, equal to tens of thousands of T cell genomes. The purified libraries were quantified using a Qubit 3.0 fluorometer, sized with a Bioanalyzer 2100, and then quantified again using the KAPA Library Quantification kit. Every immunoSEQ 96-well plate was sequenced on a dedicated single-read 150-cycle Illumina NextSeq 550 flow cell. Per the authors' processing: Because only junctional sequences without quality scores were contained in the immunoSEQ output, filtering matching that applied to full-length reads could not be performed. Sequences were annotated with PyIR, a Python wrapper for IgBLAST v1.9, and V/J genes and CDR3 were assigned using IMGT germline references. Reads with weak V/J assignments (E-value above 1e-6), missing CDR3, stop codons, out-of-frame junctions, or ambiguous translated residues were removed. A V3J clonotype was defined by an identical inferred V gene, J gene, and CDR3 amino acid sequence. The percentage overlap between two repertoires was calculated by dividing the number of shared unique clonotypes by the size of the smaller repertoire. Three approaches were used to assess repertoire richness: RTK rarefaction, the Chao1 estimator, and Recon v2.1 estimates of unobserved clonotypes. For all TCRbeta clonotypes obtained by the gDNA method from a few donors, generation probabilities were computed with OLGA. TCRdb provides this immuneACCESS table in a form limited to in-frame rearrangements. Some clones are lacking; in checked studies, under half of them reflect an unresolved V gene, and why the rest are absent is not known. Clone size and V and J calls were adopted from that table, with D and trimming inferred from the DNA. Across this sample there are about a million clones, with about 75% seen only once. The ten top clones hold roughly 1.4% of the sample.

Healthy HIV-negative adults with no recently reported acute infections or vaccinations were included as donors. Every donor was a Caucasian adult residing in Nashville, Tennessee, USA. CD4+ T cells were enriched through magnetic negative selection, after which naive cells were positively selected on CD45RA and the remaining negative fraction served as the memory subset. Blood was collected by leukapheresis, and PBMCs were isolated by Ficoll-Histopaque density gradient centrifugation and then cryopreserved in liquid nitrogen vapor phase. Analytical flow cytometry was used to check the purity and quantity of every magnetically sorted T cell population. Genomic DNA was isolated from every sorted fraction and measured by UV absorbance on a Nanodrop 2000c. Relative to germline, V is missing 2 bases and J is missing 10 bases, with 5 bases of the junction outside any gene match. Sequences SGHRS (CDR1) and YFSETQ (CDR2) are obtained from the germline V gene. The cysteine opens and the phenylalanine closes a CDR3 of 14 amino acids. Only the CDR3 portion is preserved as DNA: 42 bases, with reading frame beginning at the first base.

This TCR was recovered from a man aged 18 to 29 in good health. The chain links TRBV5-1 with TRBJ1-6, and TRBD1 aligns with 8 junction nucleotides. The sample consisted of memory CD4+ T cells sorted from blood. The cell subset or site label, read with the paper, signifies: CD45RA-negative fraction. Here the CDR3 is given as CASSFGTGLSPLHF. Read as DNA, the sequence is TGCGCCAGCAGCTTCGGGACAGGTCTGTCACCCCTCCACTTT.